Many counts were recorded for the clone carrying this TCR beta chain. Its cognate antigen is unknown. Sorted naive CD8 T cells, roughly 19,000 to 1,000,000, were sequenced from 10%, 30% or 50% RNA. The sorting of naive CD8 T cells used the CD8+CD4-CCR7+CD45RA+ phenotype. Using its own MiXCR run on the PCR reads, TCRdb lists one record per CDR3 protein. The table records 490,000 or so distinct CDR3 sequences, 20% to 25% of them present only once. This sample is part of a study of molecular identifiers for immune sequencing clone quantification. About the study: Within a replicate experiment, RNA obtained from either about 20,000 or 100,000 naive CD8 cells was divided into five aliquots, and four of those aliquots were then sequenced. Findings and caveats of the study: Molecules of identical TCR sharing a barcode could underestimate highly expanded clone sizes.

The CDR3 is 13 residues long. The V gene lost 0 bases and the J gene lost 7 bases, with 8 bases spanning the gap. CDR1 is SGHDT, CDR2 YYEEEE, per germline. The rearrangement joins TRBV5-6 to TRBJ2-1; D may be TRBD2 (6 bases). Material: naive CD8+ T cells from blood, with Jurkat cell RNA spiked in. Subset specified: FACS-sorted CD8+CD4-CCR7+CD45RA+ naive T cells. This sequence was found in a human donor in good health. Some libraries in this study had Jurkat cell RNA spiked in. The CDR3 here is CASSLVGGNEQFF. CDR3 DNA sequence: TGTGCCAGCAGCTTGGTGGGGGGAAATGAGCAGTTCTTC.